By sample share, the clone carrying this TCR beta chain is medium-sized (0.01 to 0.1%). The V and J ends lost 4 bases and 10 bases respectively, with 13 bases between them. CDR1 is SNHLY and CDR2 is FYNNEI in the germline V gene. The CDR3 runs to 12 residues. TCRdb used MiXCR to reprocess the 5' RACE reads, holding one entry per CDR3 protein. Among 5,500 to 7,500 distinct CDR3 sequences listed, 3.5% to 4.5% were seen once. This sample is part of a study of spatial heterogeneity in lung cancer. On the study more broadly: TCR and UMI combinations that were unique each appeared, on average, more than ten times in raw reads.

Noted time point: sample taken at primary tumor resection. Whole RNA obtained from tumor, nontumor lung or frozen PBMC underwent sequencing without sorting. Donation came from over 60 patients with untreated early-stage non-small cell lung cancer. The chain is built from TRBV2 and TRBJ1-1; unclear D gene. The material sequenced was normal lung tissue next to the tumor, taken at surgery. This clonotype was obtained from a female donor with early-stage non-small cell lung cancer. CDR3 in amino acids: CASSASVKGAFF. CDR3 sequence (DNA): TGTGCCAGCAGTGCCTCCGTTAAGGGAGCTTTCTTT.